Listed here are 31 T cell receptor beta chains from one sample, sequenced in a study of shared clonotypes between healthy human individuals. Here immunoSEQ multiplex PCR was the method, and the copy in TCRdb shows in-frame clones only, minus some. Of approximately 1.4 million clones in the sample, approximately 98% were seen once. The source material was naive CD4+ T cells sorted from blood. Subset given: CD45RA+ positively selected. The receptors were gathered from a man younger than 45 in good health.

The genes are TRBV9 and TRBJ2-7, with 7 bases identical to TRBD1. CDR1 and CDR2 from the germline V gene are SGDLS and YYNGEE. The CDR3 spans 16 residues. The V and J ends lost 2 bases and 5 bases, in that order; junction bases with no gene match: 13. CDR3 sequence: CASSVGHRGVRDEQYF. In DNA form, the CDR3 reads TGTGCCAGCAGCGTGGGGCACAGGGGTGTTAGGGACGAGCAGTACTTC. Looking up the rest from reference TRBV9 and TRBJ2-7 gives the full variable domain: DSGVTQTPKHLITATGQRVTLRCSPRSGDLSVYWYQQSLDQGLQFLIQYYNGEERAKGNILERFSAQQFPDLHSELNLSSLELGDSALYFCASSVGHRGVRDEQYFGPGTRLTVT.

This chain joins TRBV28 and TRBJ1-2; perhaps TRBD1 as D (6 bases). The CDR3 totals 13 residues. CDR1 is MDHEN and CDR2 is SYDVKM in the germline V gene. V shed 8 bases and J shed 1 base, with 11 bases lying between them. CDR3 in DNA: TGTGCCAGCGTTGACAGGTATAACTATGGCTACACCTTC. Its translation: CASVDRYNYGYTF.

The chain uses TRBV15 and TRBJ2-3; 14 nucleotides line up with TRBD2. In germline, CDR1 is LNHNV, CDR2 YYDKDF (reference sequence). This CDR3 is built from 18 residues. The trim removed 1 base at V and 1 base at J, leaving 4 bases unmatched. The DNA of the CDR3 is TGTGCCACCAGCAGAGGACTAGCGGGAGGGTGGGGCACAGATACGCAGTATTTT. The encoded protein is CATSRGLAGGWGTDTQYF.

The chain recombines TRBV5-5 with TRBJ2-2; perhaps D is TRBD1 or TRBD2 (5 bases each). CDR1 and CDR2 (germline): SGHKS, YYEKEE (reference sequence). V was shortened by 5 bases and J by 4 bases, with 18 bases between the two germline ends. CDR3 length: 16 residues. CDR3 region: CASREQGTEITGELFF. The CDR3 DNA sequence: TGTGCCAGCAGAGAGCAAGGGACCGAGATCACCGGGGAGCTGTTTTTT.

The V gene is TRBV19, the J gene TRBJ1-3; D unclear. The germline V gene has CDR1 LNHDA and CDR2 SQIVND (reference sequence). Trimming left V 6 bases short and J 0 bases short, with 9 bases between. The CDR3 is 14 amino acids. In nucleotides, the CDR3 is TGTGCCAGTAGCGAGGTGCTCTCTGGAAACACCATATATTTT. As protein: CASSEVLSGNTIYF.

The V call is TRBV27, the J call TRBJ2-3; 7 bases fit TRBD1. The trim removed 6 bases at V and 0 bases at J, leaving 6 bases unmatched. This CDR3 has 15 residues. Germline values: CDR1 MNHEY, CDR2 SMNVEV (reference sequence). This chain's CDR3 is CASSLDRVSTDTQYF. CDR3 bases: TGTGCCAGCAGCCTAGACAGGGTTAGCACAGATACGCAGTATTTT.

The V call is TRBV11-3, the J call TRBJ2-1; D gene unclear. Deletions cut 4 bases from V and 0 bases from J, with 10 bases between. The CDR3 extends over 15 amino acids. The germline CDR1 and CDR2 sequences are SGHNT and YENEEA. DNA for the CDR3: TGTGCCAGCAGCTACCGACTTACCTCCTACAATGAGCAGTTCTTC. This encodes CASSYRLTSYNEQFF.

The chain links TRBV10-3 to TRBJ2-1; D is uncertain. The CDR3 totals 15 residues. Trimming removed 2 bases at V and 9 bases at J, with 17 bases between. The germline CDR1 and CDR2 sequences are ENHRY and SYGVKD. CDR3 in amino acids: CAISEGLGIDVEQFF. In nucleotides, the CDR3 is TGTGCCATCAGTGAGGGGCTAGGGATAGATGTTGAGCAGTTCTTC.

The chain uses TRBV15 and TRBJ2-3; possibly TRBD2 for D (5 bases). V was pared by 1 base and J by 2 bases, with 13 bases between. The CDR3 consists of 16 residues. CDR1 LNHNV and CDR2 YYDKDF come from the germline V gene (reference sequence). The CDR3: CATSRALVGDTDTQYF. As DNA, the CDR3 is TGTGCCACCAGCAGAGCACTAGTCGGAGACACAGATACGCAGTATTTT.

Comments on this clone: Other nucleotide sequences in the sample specify the same CDR3. The chain has TRBV19 and TRBJ2-2, with D perhaps matching TRBD2 (6 bases). This CDR3 has 13 amino acids. With 6 bases removed from V and 7 bases from J, the gap between germline ends came to 12 bases. Per the germline V gene, CDR1 is LNHDA and CDR2 is SQIVND (reference sequence). The CDR3 protein is CASSLLGGGELFF. The DNA for the CDR3 is TGTGCCAGTAGCCTCCTGGGAGGCGGGGAGCTGTTTTTT. Complete variable domain (other parts from reference TRBV19 and TRBJ2-2): DGGITQSPKYLFRKEGQNVTLSCEQNLNHDAMYWYRQDPGQGLRLIYYSQIVNDFQKGDIAEGYSVSREKKESFPLTVTSAQKNPTAFYLCASSLLGGGELFFGEGSRLTVL.

This clone showed up just once. The chain combines TRBV28 with TRBJ2-3; 7 positions match TRBD2. This CDR3 contains 15 residues. Germline CDR1 and CDR2: MDHEN and SYDVKM. After removal of 7 bases from V and 4 bases from J, the junction contained 11 bases not matched to a gene. CDR3 in amino acids: CASIRSAGRADTQYF. The CDR3 region has the DNA TGTGCCAGCATCAGATCGGCAGGGAGGGCAGATACGCAGTATTTT.

This chain connects TRBV7-2 to TRBJ2-3, with D perhaps TRBD2 (5 bases). The CDR3 has 16 residues. Germline loops: CDR1 SGHTA, CDR2 FQGNSA. V lost 3 bases, J lost 0 bases, and 13 bases lay in between. CDR3 in DNA: TGTGCCAGCAGCTTCCGGGGAACCGCTAGCACAGATACGCAGTATTTT. This gives the protein CASSFRGTASTDTQYF. Complete variable domain (other parts from reference TRBV7-2 and TRBJ2-3): GAGVSQSPSNKVTEKGKDVELRCDPISGHTALYWYRQSLGQGLEFLIYFQGNSAPDKSGLPSDRFSAERTGGSVSTLTIQRTQQEDSAVYLCASSFRGTASTDTQYFGPGTRLTVL.

With respect to this clone: The sample holds other DNA sequences that translate to the same CDR3. The V and J genes are TRBV28 and TRBJ2-1, with 14 nucleotides matching TRBD2. Trimming cost V 6 bases and J 2 bases; bases outside gene matches: 3. The CDR3 totals 16 residues. Germline CDR1 MDHEN, CDR2 SYDVKM. CDR3 loop: CASSRGLAGAYNEQFF. The CDR3 DNA follows: TGTGCCAGCAGCCGGGGACTAGCGGGAGCCTACAATGAGCAGTTCTTC. Looking up the rest from reference TRBV28 and TRBJ2-1 gives the full variable domain: DVKVTQSSRYLVKRTGEKVFLECVQDMDHENMFWYRQDPGLGLRLIYFSYDVKMKEKGDIPEGYSVSREKKERFSLILESASTNQTSMYLCASSRGLAGAYNEQFFGPGTRLTVL.

A note on this clone: Other nucleotide sequences in the sample specify the same CDR3. The CDR3 spells CASSPRESSYNEQFF. CDR3 nucleotide sequence: TGTGCCAGCTCACCACGCGAGAGCTCCTACAATGAGCAGTTCTTC. V is TRBV18 and J is TRBJ2-1; D gene ambiguous. Germline V CDR1 and CDR2: KGHSH, LQKENI. Trimming removed 1 base at V and 0 bases at J, with 7 bases between. This CDR3 contains 15 residues.

V usage is TRBV9 and J usage is TRBJ1-2; 8 positions match TRBD1. This CDR3 comprises 16 residues. Per germline, CDR1 SGDLS and CDR2 YYNGEE. Germline trimming cut 4 bases from V and 3 bases from J; bases unmatched to any gene: 11. Here the CDR3 reads CASSKISGTGDYGYTF. In nucleotides, the CDR3 is TGTGCCAGCAGCAAAATTTCCGGGACAGGTGACTATGGCTACACCTTC.

The chain couples TRBV5-6 to TRBJ1-5, with no clear D. CDR3 length equals 14 residues. In germline, CDR1 is SGHDT, CDR2 YYEEEE. V was trimmed by 0 bases and J by 6 bases, leaving 10 bases between them. The CDR3 sequence is CASSLALGGQPQHF. The CDR3 nucleotides are TGTGCCAGCAGCTTGGCCCTGGGCGGTCAGCCCCAGCATTTT.

The chain couples TRBV9 to TRBJ2-1; D not resolved. This CDR3 contains 16 residues. Germline loops: CDR1 SGDLS, CDR2 YYNGEE. V was clipped by 1 base and J by 0 bases, with 11 bases between them. CDR3: CASSVSAIDSYNEQFF. Written as DNA, the CDR3 is TGTGCCAGCAGCGTATCTGCTATCGACTCCTACAATGAGCAGTTCTTC.

CDR3 protein: CAITAGGADGYTF. The CDR3 bases are TGTGCCATCACAGCAGGGGGAGCGGATGGCTACACCTTC. The rearrangement uses TRBV10-3 and TRBJ1-2; TRBD1 matches at 7 bases. There are 13 residues in the CDR3. Germline V gene data show CDR1 as ENHRY and CDR2 as SYGVKD. Trimming at V came to 7 bases and at J to 6 bases, leaving 8 bases not matched to a gene.

The rearrangement uses TRBV7-2 and TRBJ2-7; tentative D call: TRBD2 (5 bases). The CDR3 length is 15 residues. The germline gives CDR1 SGHTA, CDR2 FQGNSA. V lost 1 base and J 2 bases, leaving 12 bases between the germline ends. In DNA, the CDR3 is TGTGCCAGCAGCTTAGGGGGTAGCGCGGCCTACGAGCAGTACTTC. This gives the protein CASSLGGSAAYEQYF.

V and J are TRBV5-1 and TRBJ2-6; D unclear. This CDR3 spans 17 amino acids. Trimming shortened V by 1 base and J by 0 bases, and 11 bases separated the two germline ends. Germline values: CDR1 SGHRS, CDR2 YFSETQ. The CDR3: CASSLRAQHSGANVLTF. DNA of the CDR3: TGCGCCAGCAGCTTGAGGGCACAGCACTCTGGGGCCAACGTCCTGACTTTC.

On this clone itself: This sample also contains other DNA sequences that code for the same CDR3. The genes are TRBV6-1 and TRBJ1-5, with 9 positions matching TRBD1. In germline, CDR1 is MNHNS, CDR2 SASEGT. This CDR3 has 15 residues. Trimming took 3 bases from V and 3 from J; bases not matched to a gene: 3. CDR3 residues: CASSDRTGVNQPQHF. The DNA of the CDR3 is TGTGCCAGCAGTGACCGGACAGGGGTCAATCAGCCCCAGCATTTT.

The chain carries TRBV9 and TRBJ2-7; possible D gene TRBD2, 6 bases. Germline CDR1 is SGDLS and CDR2 is YYNGEE. V dropped 0 bases and J dropped 5 bases, with 15 bases sitting between them. The CDR3 loop spans 15 amino acids. This CDR3 reads CASSVAASANNEQYF. The CDR3 coding sequence is TGTGCCAGCAGCGTAGCGGCTAGCGCGAACAACGAGCAGTACTTC.

The rearrangement joins TRBV14 to TRBJ2-7, with 7 bases lining up with TRBD2. The trim removed 1 base at V and 3 bases at J, leaving 15 bases unmatched. Germline CDR1 is SGHDN and CDR2 is FVKESK. CDR3 size: 18 residues. The CDR3 DNA reads as TGTGCCAGCAGCCAAGGACTAGCTGGGCCAGGCGTGAACTACGAGCAGTACTTC. Its translation: CASSQGLAGPGVNYEQYF.

A word on this clone: Other DNA variants within this sample encode the same CDR3. The chain employs TRBV7-3 and TRBJ2-5; no firm D call. CDR3 length: 13 amino acids. Germline CDR1 reads SGHTA; CDR2 reads FQGTGA. Trimming took 0 bases from V and 1 from J, leaving 3 bases between them. Written as DNA, the CDR3 is TGTGCCAGCAGCTTAACTCGCCAAGAGACCCAGTACTTC. Amino acid sequence: CASSLTRQETQYF.

The V gene is TRBV6-5, the J gene TRBJ1-3; 7 bases are a match to TRBD1. The CDR3 extends over 15 amino acids. Germline CDR1 and CDR2: MNHEY and SVGAGI. V lost 4 bases, J lost 4 bases, and 7 bases stayed unmatched. Written as DNA, the CDR3 is TGTGCCAGCAGTTCGGACAGGCGAGGAGGAAACACCATATATTTT. It translates to CASSSDRRGGNTIYF.

This chain links TRBV11-2 with TRBJ2-7, with 9 bases that match TRBD2. Germline lookup yields CDR1 SGHAT and CDR2 FQNNGV. The CDR3 spans 15 residues. The J segment lost 9 bases and the V segment lost 4 bases, leaving 13 bases of the junction unmatched. This CDR3 is CASSSLRGGREGQYF. CDR3 nucleotides: TGTGCCAGCAGCTCCCTCCGGGGCGGGAGGGAGGGGCAGTACTTC.

Details on this clone: This sample includes further DNA sequences coding for the same CDR3. The chain couples TRBV5-1 to TRBJ2-1; D may be TRBD1 (6 bases). Trimming removed 2 bases at V and 7 bases at J, with 10 bases between. CDR3 size: 13 residues. Germline-derived CDR1 and CDR2 are SGHRS and YFSETQ. CDR3 nucleotides: TGCGCCAGCAGCTTAAACAGGGTTAATGAGCAGTTCTTC. Protein sequence: CASSLNRVNEQFF.

The gene calls are TRBV6-1 and TRBJ2-1, with 13 bases aligning to TRBD2. The trim removed 10 bases at V and 6 bases at J, leaving 9 bases unmatched. The CDR3 loop spans 15 amino acids. Germline CDR1 reads MNHNS; CDR2 reads SASEGT. The CDR3 is CAILTSGRVVNEQFF. In nucleotides, the CDR3 is TGTGCCATCCTAACTAGCGGGAGGGTGGTCAATGAGCAGTTCTTC.

In this sample, this clone turned up once. V gene TRBV18 combines with J gene TRBJ2-3; 8 positions agree with TRBD2. Germline V lookup: CDR1 KGHSH, CDR2 LQKENI. The V and J ends lost 1 base and 1 base, in that order; junction bases with no gene match: 7. This CDR3 is built from 17 residues. The CDR3 is CASSPLRRGARTDTQYF. Here the CDR3 DNA reads TGTGCCAGCTCACCACTAAGGCGGGGGGCCCGCACAGATACGCAGTATTTT.

The chain is built from TRBV7-7 and TRBJ2-5; D may be TRBD1 (6 bases). Germline CDR1 and CDR2: SSHAT and FNYEAQ (reference sequence). The CDR3 length is 15 residues. V was trimmed by 5 bases and J by 5 bases, leaving 18 bases between them. Here the CDR3 reads CASSRDRWGWETQYF. The CDR3 DNA sequence: TGTGCCAGCAGCCGCGACAGGTGGGGTTGGGAGACCCAGTACTTC.

The rearrangement links TRBV19 to TRBJ1-5, with unresolved D. Per germline, CDR1 LNHDA and CDR2 SQIVND (reference sequence). V lost 3 bases and J 5 bases, leaving 14 bases between the germline ends. There are 15 residues in the CDR3. The CDR3 region is CASSIPRVADQPQHF. DNA for the CDR3: TGTGCCAGTAGTATTCCCCGGGTGGCGGATCAGCCCCAGCATTTT. The full variable domain, its missing parts supplied by reference TRBV19 and TRBJ1-5, is DGGITQSPKYLFRKEGQNVTLSCEQNLNHDAMYWYRQDPGQGLRLIYYSQIVNDFQKGDIAEGYSVSREKKESFPLTVTSAQKNPTAFYLCASSIPRVADQPQHFGDGTRLSIL.